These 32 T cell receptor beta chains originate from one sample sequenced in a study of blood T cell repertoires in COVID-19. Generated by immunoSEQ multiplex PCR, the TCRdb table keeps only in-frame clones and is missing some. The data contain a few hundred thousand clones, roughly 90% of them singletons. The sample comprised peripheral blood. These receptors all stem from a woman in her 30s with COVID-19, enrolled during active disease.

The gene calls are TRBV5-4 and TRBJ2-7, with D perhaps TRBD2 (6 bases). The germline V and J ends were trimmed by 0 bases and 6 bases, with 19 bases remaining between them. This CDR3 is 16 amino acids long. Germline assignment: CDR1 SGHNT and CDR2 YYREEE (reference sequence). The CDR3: CASSLAVSGLSREQYF. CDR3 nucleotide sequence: TGTGCCAGCAGCTTGGCCGTATCAGGACTATCACGCGAGCAGTACTTC.

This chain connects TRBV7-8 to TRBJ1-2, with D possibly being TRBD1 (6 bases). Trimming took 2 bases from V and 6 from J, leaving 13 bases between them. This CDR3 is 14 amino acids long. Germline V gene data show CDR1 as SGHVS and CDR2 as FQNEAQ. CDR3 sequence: CASSLKQGINGYTF. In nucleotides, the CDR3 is TGTGCCAGCAGCTTAAAACAGGGAATCAATGGCTACACCTTC.

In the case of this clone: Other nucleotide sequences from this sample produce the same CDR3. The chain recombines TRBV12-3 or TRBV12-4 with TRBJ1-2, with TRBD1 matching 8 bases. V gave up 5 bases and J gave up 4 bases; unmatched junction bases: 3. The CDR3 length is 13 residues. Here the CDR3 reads CASSLTGVYGYTF. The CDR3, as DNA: TGTGCCAGCAGTCTGACAGGGGTCTATGGCTACACCTTC.

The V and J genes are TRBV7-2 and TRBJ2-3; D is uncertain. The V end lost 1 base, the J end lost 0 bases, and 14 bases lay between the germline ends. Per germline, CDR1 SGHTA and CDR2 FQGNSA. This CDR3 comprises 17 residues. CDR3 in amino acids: CASSLVPPPSSTDTQYF. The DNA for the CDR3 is TGTGCCAGCAGCTTAGTTCCTCCCCCCTCTAGCACAGATACGCAGTATTTT. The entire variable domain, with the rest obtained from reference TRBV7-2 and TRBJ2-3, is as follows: GAGVSQSPSNKVTEKGKDVELRCDPISGHTALYWYRQSLGQGLEFLIYFQGNSAPDKSGLPSDRFSAERTGGSVSTLTIQRTQQEDSAVYLCASSLVPPPSSTDTQYFGPGTRLTVL.

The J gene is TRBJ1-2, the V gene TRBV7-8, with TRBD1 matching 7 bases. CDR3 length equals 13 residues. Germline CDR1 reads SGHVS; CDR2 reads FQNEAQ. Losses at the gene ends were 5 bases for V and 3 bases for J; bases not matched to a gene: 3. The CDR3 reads CASSPTGDYGYTF. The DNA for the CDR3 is TGTGCCAGCAGCCCTACAGGGGACTATGGCTACACCTTC.

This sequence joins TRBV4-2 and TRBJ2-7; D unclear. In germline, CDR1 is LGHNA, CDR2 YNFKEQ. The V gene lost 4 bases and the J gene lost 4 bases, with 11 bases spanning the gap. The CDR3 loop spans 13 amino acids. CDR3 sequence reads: CASSPNLEYEQYF. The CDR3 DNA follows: TGTGCCAGCAGCCCGAACCTAGAATACGAGCAGTACTTC.

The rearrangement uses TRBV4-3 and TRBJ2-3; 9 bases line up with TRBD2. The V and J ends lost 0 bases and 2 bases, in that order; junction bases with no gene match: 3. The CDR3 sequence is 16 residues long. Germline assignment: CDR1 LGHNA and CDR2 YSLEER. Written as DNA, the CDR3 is TGCGCCAGCAGCCAAGAGCCTAGCGGGAACACAGATACGCAGTATTTT. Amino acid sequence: CASSQEPSGNTDTQYF.

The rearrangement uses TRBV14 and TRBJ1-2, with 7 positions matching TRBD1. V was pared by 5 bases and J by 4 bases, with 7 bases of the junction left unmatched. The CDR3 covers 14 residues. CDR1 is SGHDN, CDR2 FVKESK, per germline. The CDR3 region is CASSARGMFYGYTF. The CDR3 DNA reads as TGTGCCAGCAGCGCCAGGGGGATGTTCTATGGCTACACCTTC.

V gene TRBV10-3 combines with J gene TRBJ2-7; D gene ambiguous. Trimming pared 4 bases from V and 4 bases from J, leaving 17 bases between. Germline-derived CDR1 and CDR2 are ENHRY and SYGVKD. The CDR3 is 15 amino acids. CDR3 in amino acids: CAISGIRFGLYEQYV. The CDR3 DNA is TGTGCCATCAGTGGCATCAGGTTTGGGTTATACGAGCAGTACGTC.

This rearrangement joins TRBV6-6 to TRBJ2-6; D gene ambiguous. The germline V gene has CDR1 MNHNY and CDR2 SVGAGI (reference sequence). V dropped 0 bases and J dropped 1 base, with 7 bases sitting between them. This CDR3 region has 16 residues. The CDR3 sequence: CASSYSRDSGANVLTF. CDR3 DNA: TGTGCCAGCAGTTACTCCCGCGATTCTGGGGCCAACGTCCTGACTTTC.

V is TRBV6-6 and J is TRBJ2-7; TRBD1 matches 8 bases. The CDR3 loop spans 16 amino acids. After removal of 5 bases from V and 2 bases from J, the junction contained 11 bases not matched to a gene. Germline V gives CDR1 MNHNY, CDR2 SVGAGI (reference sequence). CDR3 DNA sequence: TGTGCCAGCAGTCGAACCGGGACAGGTCCCACCTACGAGCAGTACTTC. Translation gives CASSRTGTGPTYEQYF.

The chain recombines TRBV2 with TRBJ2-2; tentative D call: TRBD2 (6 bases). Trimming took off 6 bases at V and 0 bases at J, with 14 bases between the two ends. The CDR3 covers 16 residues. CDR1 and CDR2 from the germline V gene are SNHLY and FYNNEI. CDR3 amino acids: CASSVTGTSNTGELFF. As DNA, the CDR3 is TGTGCCAGCAGCGTAACCGGGACTTCGAACACCGGGGAGCTGTTTTTT. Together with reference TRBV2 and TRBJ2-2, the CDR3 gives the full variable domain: EPEVTQTPSHQVTQMGQEVILRCVPISNHLYFYWYRQILGQKVEFLVSFYNNEISEKSEIFDDQFSVERPDGSNFTLKIRSTKLEDSAMYFCASSVTGTSNTGELFFGEGSRLTVL.

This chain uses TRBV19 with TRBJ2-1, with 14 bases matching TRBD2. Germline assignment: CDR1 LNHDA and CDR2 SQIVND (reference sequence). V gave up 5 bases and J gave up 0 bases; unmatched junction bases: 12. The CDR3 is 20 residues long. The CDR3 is CASSPQGLAGAFYSYNEQFF. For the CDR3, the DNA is TGTGCCAGTAGTCCCCAGGGACTAGCGGGGGCCTTTTACTCCTACAATGAGCAGTTCTTC.

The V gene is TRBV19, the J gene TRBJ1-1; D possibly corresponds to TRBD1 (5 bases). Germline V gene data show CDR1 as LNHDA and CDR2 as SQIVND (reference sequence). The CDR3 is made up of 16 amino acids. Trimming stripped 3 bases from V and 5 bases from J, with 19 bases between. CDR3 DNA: TGTGCCAGTAGTATGAAGGGGCGGGGAGAAAGAACTGAAGCTTTCTTT. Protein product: CASSMKGRGERTEAFF.

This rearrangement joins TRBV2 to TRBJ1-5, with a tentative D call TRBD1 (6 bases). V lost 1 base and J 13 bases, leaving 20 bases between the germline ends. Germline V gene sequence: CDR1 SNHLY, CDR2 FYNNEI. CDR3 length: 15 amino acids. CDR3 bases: TGTGCCAGCAGTGAAGGAACACGGGACACTGGTTCGCAGCATTTT. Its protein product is CASSEGTRDTGSQHF.

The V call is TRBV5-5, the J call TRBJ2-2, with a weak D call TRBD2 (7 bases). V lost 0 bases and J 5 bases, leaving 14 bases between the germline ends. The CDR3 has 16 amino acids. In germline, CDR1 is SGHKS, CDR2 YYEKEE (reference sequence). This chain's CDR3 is CASSLAEGGQTGELFF. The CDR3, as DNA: TGTGCCAGCAGCTTGGCCGAGGGGGGGCAGACCGGGGAGCTGTTTTTT.

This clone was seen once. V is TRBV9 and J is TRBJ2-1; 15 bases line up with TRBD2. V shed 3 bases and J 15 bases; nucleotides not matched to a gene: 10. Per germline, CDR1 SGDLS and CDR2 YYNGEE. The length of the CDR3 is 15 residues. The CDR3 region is CASSARTSGRAGSFF. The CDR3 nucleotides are TGTGCCAGCAGCGCCCGGACTAGCGGGAGGGCCGGTTCGTTCTTC.

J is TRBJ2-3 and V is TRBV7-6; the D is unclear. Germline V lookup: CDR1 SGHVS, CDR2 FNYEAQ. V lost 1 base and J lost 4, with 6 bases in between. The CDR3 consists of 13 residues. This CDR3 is CASSLVAADTQYF. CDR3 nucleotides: TGTGCCAGCAGCTTAGTGGCCGCAGATACGCAGTATTTT.

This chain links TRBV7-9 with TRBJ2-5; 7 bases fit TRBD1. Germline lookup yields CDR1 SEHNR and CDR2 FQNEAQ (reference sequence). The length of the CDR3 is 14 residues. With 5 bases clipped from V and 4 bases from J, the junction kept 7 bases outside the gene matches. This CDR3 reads CASSQSGGSETQYF. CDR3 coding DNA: TGTGCCAGCAGCCAATCAGGGGGATCAGAGACCCAGTACTTC.

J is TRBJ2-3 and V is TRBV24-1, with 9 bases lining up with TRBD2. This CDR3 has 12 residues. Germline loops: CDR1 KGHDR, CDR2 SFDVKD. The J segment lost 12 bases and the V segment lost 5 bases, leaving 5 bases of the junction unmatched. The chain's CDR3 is CATSVAGGGQYF. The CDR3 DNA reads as TGTGCCACCAGTGTGGCGGGAGGGGGCCAGTATTTT.

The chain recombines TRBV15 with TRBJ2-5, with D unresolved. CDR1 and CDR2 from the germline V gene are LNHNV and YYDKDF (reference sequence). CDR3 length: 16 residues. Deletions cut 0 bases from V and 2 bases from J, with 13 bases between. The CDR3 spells CATSRDSRPSQETQYF. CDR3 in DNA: TGTGCCACCAGCAGAGACAGCAGGCCCTCACAAGAGACCCAGTACTTC.

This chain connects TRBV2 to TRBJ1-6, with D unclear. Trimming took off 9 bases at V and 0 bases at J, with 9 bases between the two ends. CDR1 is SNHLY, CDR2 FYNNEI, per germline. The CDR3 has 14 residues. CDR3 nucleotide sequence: TGTGCCAGTCCTGGCAACTCCTATAATTCACCCCTCCACTTT. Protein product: CASPGNSYNSPLHF.

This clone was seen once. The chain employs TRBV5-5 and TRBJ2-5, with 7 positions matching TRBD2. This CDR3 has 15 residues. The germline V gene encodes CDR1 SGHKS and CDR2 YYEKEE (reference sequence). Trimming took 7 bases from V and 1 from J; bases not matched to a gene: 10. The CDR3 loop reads CASGRDSKFQETQYF. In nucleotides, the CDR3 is TGTGCCAGCGGGAGGGACTCGAAATTCCAAGAGACCCAGTACTTC.

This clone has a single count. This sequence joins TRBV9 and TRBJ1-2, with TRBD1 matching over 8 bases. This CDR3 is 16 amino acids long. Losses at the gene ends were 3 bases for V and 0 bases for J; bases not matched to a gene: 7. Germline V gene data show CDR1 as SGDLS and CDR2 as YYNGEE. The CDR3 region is CASSGVRQGTNYGYTF. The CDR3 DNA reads TGTGCCAGCAGCGGGGTCCGACAGGGGACTAACTATGGCTACACCTTC.

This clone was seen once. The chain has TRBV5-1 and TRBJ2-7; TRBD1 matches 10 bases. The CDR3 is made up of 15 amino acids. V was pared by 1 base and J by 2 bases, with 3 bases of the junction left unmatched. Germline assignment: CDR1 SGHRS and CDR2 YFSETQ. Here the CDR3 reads CASSLSGQGPYEQYF. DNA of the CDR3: TGCGCCAGCAGCTTGTCGGGACAGGGGCCCTACGAGCAGTACTTC.

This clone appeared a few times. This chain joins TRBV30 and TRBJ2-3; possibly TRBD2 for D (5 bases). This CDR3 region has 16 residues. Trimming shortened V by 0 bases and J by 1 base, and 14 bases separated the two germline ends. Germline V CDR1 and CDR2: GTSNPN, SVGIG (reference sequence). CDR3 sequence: CAWSVLGLVGTDTQYF. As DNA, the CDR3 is TGTGCCTGGAGTGTACTAGGGCTAGTCGGCACAGATACGCAGTATTTT.

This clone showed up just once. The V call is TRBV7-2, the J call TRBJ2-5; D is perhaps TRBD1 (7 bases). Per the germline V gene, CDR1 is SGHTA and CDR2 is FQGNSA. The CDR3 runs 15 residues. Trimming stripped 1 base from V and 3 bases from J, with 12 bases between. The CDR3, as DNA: TGTGCCAGCAGCTTAGGCGGCAGGGGGGAAGAGACCCAGTACTTC. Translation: CASSLGGRGEETQYF. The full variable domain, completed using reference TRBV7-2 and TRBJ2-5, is GAGVSQSPSNKVTEKGKDVELRCDPISGHTALYWYRQSLGQGLEFLIYFQGNSAPDKSGLPSDRFSAERTGGSVSTLTIQRTQQEDSAVYLCASSLGGRGEETQYFGPGTRLLVL.

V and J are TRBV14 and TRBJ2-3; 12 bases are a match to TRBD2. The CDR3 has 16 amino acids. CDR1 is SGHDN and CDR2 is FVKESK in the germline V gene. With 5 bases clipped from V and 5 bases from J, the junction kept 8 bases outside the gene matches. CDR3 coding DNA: TGTGCCAGCAGCGTATCTAGCGGGGGGGCCGTAGATACGCAGTATTTT. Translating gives CASSVSSGGAVDTQYF.

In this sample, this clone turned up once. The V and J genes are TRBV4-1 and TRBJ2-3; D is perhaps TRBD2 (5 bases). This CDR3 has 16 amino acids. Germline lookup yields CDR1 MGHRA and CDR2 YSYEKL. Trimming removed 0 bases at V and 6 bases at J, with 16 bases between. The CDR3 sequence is CASSQEAGEKWDTQYF. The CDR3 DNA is TGCGCCAGCAGCCAAGAAGCTGGGGAGAAGTGGGATACGCAGTATTTT.

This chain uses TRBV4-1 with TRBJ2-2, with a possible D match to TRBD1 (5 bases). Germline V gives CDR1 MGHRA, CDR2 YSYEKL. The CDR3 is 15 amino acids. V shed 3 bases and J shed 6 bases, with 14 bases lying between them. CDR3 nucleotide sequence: TGCGCCAGCAGCCAGACAGATAAAAACCCCGGGGAGCTGTTTTTT. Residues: CASSQTDKNPGELFF.

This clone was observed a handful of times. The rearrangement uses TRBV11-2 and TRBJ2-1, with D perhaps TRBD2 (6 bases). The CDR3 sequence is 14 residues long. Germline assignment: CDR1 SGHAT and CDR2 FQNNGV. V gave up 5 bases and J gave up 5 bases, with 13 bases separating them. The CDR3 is CASSARLGDNEQFF. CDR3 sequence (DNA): TGTGCCAGCAGCGCCCGACTAGGAGACAATGAGCAGTTCTTC.

CDR3 loop: CASSLDPVRGGEKLFF. In DNA, the CDR3 is TGTGCCAGCAGCTTAGATCCGGTGAGGGGAGGTGAAAAACTGTTTTTT. This rearrangement joins TRBV11-2 to TRBJ1-4, with D possibly matching TRBD1 (5 bases). V lost 0 bases and J lost 7, with 15 bases in between. The CDR3 spans 16 residues. Germline loops: CDR1 SGHAT, CDR2 FQNNGV. The variable domain in full, with the rest retrieved from reference TRBV11-2 and TRBJ1-4, is EAGVAQSPRYKIIEKRQSVAFWCNPISGHATLYWYQQILGQGPKLLIQFQNNGVVDDSQLPKDRFSAERLKGVDSTLKIQPAKLEDSAVYLCASSLDPVRGGEKLFFGSGTQLSVL.